The 26 T cell receptor beta chains below all came from one sample that was sequenced in a study of blood T cell repertoires in COVID-19. The method was immunoSEQ multiplex PCR; TCRdb's version includes in-frame clones alone and lacks a portion of them. This table holds 130,000 to 150,000 clones, just under 90% found once. The sample was peripheral blood. Receptor source: a woman in her forties or fifties with active or convalescent COVID-19.

Here the CDR3 DNA reads TGCAGCCCGAGGGATGGGCTAGCGGGAGTTGGGGCCAACGTCCTGACTTTC. This codes for CSPRDGLAGVGANVLTF. V gene TRBV29-1 combines with J gene TRBJ2-6, with TRBD2 matching over 10 bases. Trimming took 8 bases from V and 3 from J; bases not matched to a gene: 13. This CDR3 is built from 17 residues. Looked up from germline, CDR1 is SQVTM and CDR2 is ANQGSEA.

The chain links TRBV5-1 to TRBJ2-1; a weak D match, TRBD2 (5 bases). Trimming took 4 bases from V and 3 from J, leaving 11 bases between them. The V gene's germline CDR1 is SGHRS and CDR2 YFSETQ. The CDR3 runs to 14 residues. CDR3 region: CASSRLRDYNEQFF. CDR3 nucleotide sequence: TGCGCCAGCAGCAGGCTCCGGGACTACAATGAGCAGTTCTTC.

V is TRBV6-5 and J is TRBJ1-1; D unclear. The length of the CDR3 is 11 residues. Germline V gene sequence: CDR1 MNHEY, CDR2 SVGAGI. Trimming left V 7 bases short and J 5 bases short, with 8 bases between. CDR3 sequence reads: CASIGETEAFF. CDR3 coding DNA: TGTGCCAGCATCGGTGAGACTGAAGCTTTCTTT.

The V call is TRBV5-4, the J call TRBJ2-5, with 7 positions matching TRBD1. CDR1 and CDR2 from the germline V gene are SGHNT and YYREEE (reference sequence). This CDR3 region has 16 residues. Unmatched junction bases numbered 11, after V lost 4 bases and J lost 2 bases. Written as DNA, the CDR3 is TGTGCCAGCAGCATTGACAGGGAGTCGTGGCAAGAGACCCAGTACTTC. It codes for CASSIDRESWQETQYF.

The chain links TRBV5-1 to TRBJ1-2, with D perhaps matching TRBD1 (6 bases). Germline CDR1 SGHRS, CDR2 YFSETQ. The CDR3 totals 13 residues. V lost 0 bases and J lost 3, with 6 bases in between. CDR3 sequence: CASSLGQDYGYTF. CDR3 bases: TGCGCCAGCAGCTTGGGACAGGACTATGGCTACACCTTC.

The rearrangement joins TRBV30 to TRBJ1-5; TRBD1 matches at 7 bases. The CDR3 consists of 13 residues. Germline values: CDR1 GTSNPN, CDR2 SVGIG (reference sequence). Trimming removed 2 bases from V and 8 bases from J; junction bases left unmatched: 6. The CDR3 protein is CAWSKQGKEPQHF. The CDR3 nucleotides are TGTGCCTGGAGTAAACAGGGGAAGGAGCCCCAGCATTTT.

The chain links TRBV5-1 to TRBJ2-7; D may be TRBD1 (6 bases). The V end was cut by 0 bases, the J end by 6 bases, with 16 bases between. The CDR3 spans 15 residues. Germline V CDR1 and CDR2: SGHRS, YFSETQ. CDR3 protein: CASSLDVGGLSEQYF. The CDR3 DNA follows: TGCGCCAGCAGCTTGGATGTAGGGGGATTAAGCGAGCAGTACTTC.

V is TRBV11-1 and J is TRBJ1-1, with D uncertain. The ends were cut back, 5 bases at V and 3 bases at J, with 4 bases in the middle. The CDR3 consists of 11 residues. In germline, CDR1 is SGHAT, CDR2 FQDESV (reference sequence). The CDR3 sequence is CASSLDTEAFF. The CDR3 nucleotides are TGTGCCAGCAGCCTTGACACTGAAGCTTTCTTT.

This chain links TRBV5-6 with TRBJ1-2; maybe TRBD1 (6 bases). This CDR3 is 13 amino acids long. V gave up 4 bases and J gave up 5 bases, with 12 bases separating them. CDR1 is SGHDT and CDR2 is YYEEEE in the germline V gene. The CDR3 sequence: CASSPKTGYGYTF. DNA for the CDR3: TGTGCCAGCAGCCCTAAGACAGGTTATGGCTACACCTTC.

The J gene is TRBJ2-1, the V gene TRBV27; maybe TRBD1 (6 bases). The CDR3 loop spans 17 amino acids. Trimming removed 3 bases from V and 5 bases from J, with 20 bases in between. Germline V CDR1 and CDR2: MNHEY, SMNVEV (reference sequence). CDR3 DNA sequence: TGTGCCAGCAGTTTGGGTCTCTGGACAGCCACCAACAATGAGCAGTTCTTC. It specifies CASSLGLWTATNNEQFF.

The chain uses TRBV21-1 and TRBJ2-1; the table assigns TRBD2, which was not confirmed against the DNA. TRBV21-1 is marked as a pseudogene. The CDR3 extends over 16 amino acids. CDR3: CASSLRLALLLNEQFF. In nucleotides, the CDR3 is TGTGCCAGCAGCCTCAGACTAGCGCTCCTCTTGAATGAGCAGTTCTTC.

The genes are TRBV5-6 and TRBJ2-3, with D unresolved. The germline V gene encodes CDR1 SGHDT and CDR2 YYEEEE. The CDR3 totals 12 residues. The V gene lost 0 bases and the J gene lost 4 bases, with 3 bases spanning the gap. CDR3 residues: CASSLGADTQYF. The CDR3 nucleotides are TGTGCCAGCAGCTTGGGAGCAGATACGCAGTATTTT.

In the case of this clone: Other nucleotide sequences from this sample produce the same CDR3. The V gene is TRBV4-1, the J gene TRBJ2-5; D is undetermined. Looked up from germline, CDR1 is MGHRA and CDR2 is YSYEKL. The length of the CDR3 is 13 residues. Trimming removed 1 base at V and 3 bases at J, with 6 bases between. CDR3 residues: CASSQGPEETQYF. CDR3 bases: TGCGCCAGCAGCCAAGGCCCGGAAGAGACCCAGTACTTC.

The J gene is TRBJ2-3, the V gene TRBV5-8, with D possibly TRBD1 on 6 matching bases. Germline CDR1 is SGHTS and CDR2 is YDEGEE. With 0 bases removed from V and 1 base from J, the gap between germline ends came to 12 bases. The CDR3 contains 16 residues. CDR3 protein: CASSLGGQPGTDTQYF. The CDR3 DNA reads as TGTGCCAGCAGCTTGGGCGGACAGCCGGGCACAGATACGCAGTATTTT.

This chain links TRBV5-5 with TRBJ2-5; maybe TRBD1 (6 bases). CDR1 is SGHKS, CDR2 YYEKEE, per germline (reference sequence). The ends were cut back, 4 bases at V and 5 bases at J, with 12 bases in the middle. This CDR3 has 13 amino acids. CDR3 loop: CASSAQGPETQYF. The CDR3 DNA reads TGTGCCAGCAGCGCACAGGGCCCGGAGACCCAGTACTTC.

V usage is TRBV3-1 (or the pseudogene TRBV3-2) and J usage is TRBJ2-2, with D perhaps matching TRBD2 (7 bases). V was shortened by 3 bases and J by 7 bases, with 15 bases between the two germline ends. Germline V gene data show CDR1 as LGHDT and CDR2 as YNNKEL (reference sequence). This CDR3 is 15 amino acids long. CDR3 region: CASSQRGGNGGELFF. The CDR3 coding sequence is TGTGCCAGCAGCCAGAGGGGGGGTAACGGCGGGGAGCTGTTTTTT.

The chain recombines TRBV7-9 with TRBJ2-3, with D tentatively TRBD2 (6 bases). The CDR3 has 14 amino acids. The V gene lost 6 bases and the J gene lost 6 bases, with 16 bases spanning the gap. Germline V lookup: CDR1 SEHNR, CDR2 FQNEAQ (reference sequence). The CDR3 coding sequence is TGTGCCAGCAGTAAGACTAGTTTCGGGGATACGCAGTATTTT. Its translation is CASSKTSFGDTQYF.

The rearrangement links TRBV27 to TRBJ1-2; TRBD1 matches at 9 bases. The CDR3 loop spans 13 amino acids. V lost 8 bases to trimming and J lost 8 bases; unmatched junction nucleotides: 9. Germline V gives CDR1 MNHEY, CDR2 SMNVEV (reference sequence). CDR3: CASGHRGREGYTF. CDR3 DNA: TGTGCCAGCGGCCACAGGGGGCGCGAAGGCTACACCTTC.

The chain carries TRBV19 and TRBJ2-1; 8 bases fit TRBD2. The CDR3 has 13 residues. Germline V lookup: CDR1 LNHDA, CDR2 SQIVND (reference sequence). J gave up 8 bases and V 8 bases, and 8 bases lay outside the gene matches. The CDR3, as DNA: TGTGCCAGTCACCGCGGGGGGTTCGATGAGCAGTTCTTC. This sequence encodes CASHRGGFDEQFF.

V gene TRBV7-3 combines with J gene TRBJ1-1, with 8 bases fitting TRBD1. After removal of 4 bases from V and 0 bases from J, the junction contained 13 bases not matched to a gene. The germline V gene has CDR1 SGHTA and CDR2 FQGTGA. The CDR3 has 18 residues. The CDR3, as DNA: TGTGCCAGCAGCTCGACAGGGGTATCTCCCGTCATGAACACTGAAGCTTTCTTT. The encoded protein is CASSSTGVSPVMNTEAFF.

This sequence joins TRBV9 and TRBJ2-7; 9 nucleotides align to TRBD1. In germline, CDR1 is SGDLS, CDR2 YYNGEE. Trimming cost V 0 bases and J 6 bases; bases outside gene matches: 7. This CDR3 is built from 15 residues. Written as DNA, the CDR3 is TGTGCCAGCAGCGTAGGAGGGACAGGGACGGCCGAGCAGTACTTC. It yields the protein CASSVGGTGTAEQYF.

The V gene is TRBV29-1, the J gene TRBJ1-2; perhaps TRBD1 as D (5 bases). This CDR3 has 12 amino acids. Germline V gives CDR1 SQVTM, CDR2 ANQGSEA. CDR3: CSTSGYGYGYTF. CDR3 DNA: TGCAGTACCTCAGGGTACGGCTATGGCTACACCTTC.

The chain employs TRBV30 and TRBJ1-6, with 8 positions matching TRBD1. V lost 5 bases to trimming and J lost 6 bases; unmatched junction nucleotides: 3. Germline values: CDR1 GTSNPN, CDR2 SVGIG (reference sequence). The CDR3 has 13 residues. The CDR3 nucleotides are TGTGCCTGGGACGGACAGGGTAATTCACCCCTCCACTTT. The encoded protein is CAWDGQGNSPLHF.

V gene TRBV5-1 combines with J gene TRBJ2-3; TRBD1 matches at 7 bases. The CDR3 totals 15 residues. Germline V gene data show CDR1 as SGHRS and CDR2 as YFSETQ. V lost 0 bases to trimming and J lost 4 bases; unmatched junction nucleotides: 5. The CDR3 nucleotides are TGCGCCAGCAGCTTGGTTATAGGGGGCCCAGATACGCAGTATTTT. The encoded protein is CASSLVIGGPDTQYF.

V and J are TRBV28 and TRBJ2-4, with 7 bases that match TRBD1. The CDR3 has 16 residues. Germline loops: CDR1 MDHEN, CDR2 SYDVKM. V lost 3 bases to trimming and J lost 1 base; unmatched junction nucleotides: 6. The CDR3 bases are TGTGCCAGCAGTTTGCGGCAGACAGGGGCCAAAAACATTCAGTACTTC. This translates into CASSLRQTGAKNIQYF.

The gene calls are TRBV6-5 and TRBJ2-7; 8 bases are shared with TRBD1. After removal of 2 bases from V and 9 bases from J, the junction contained 15 bases not matched to a gene. This CDR3 is built from 16 residues. The V gene's germline CDR1 is MNHEY and CDR2 SVGAGI. CDR3 nucleotide sequence: TGTGCCAGCAGTTACGCCTCGGCCGGACAGGGTCTAAGGCAGTACTTC. Protein: CASSYASAGQGLRQYF.